The 11 T cell receptor beta chains below were found in one sample sequenced in a study of blood T cell repertoires in COVID-19. Libraries were prepared by immunoSEQ multiplex PCR; TCRdb keeps only in-frame clonotypes and omits some of them. The data show 200,000 to 300,000 clones, approximately 80% seen once. Sequenced input: peripheral blood. These receptors were taken from a man between 35 and 55 years old who had recovered from COVID-19.

The rearrangement links TRBV7-2 to TRBJ2-1; D may be TRBD2 (5 bases). The CDR3 length is 13 residues. Germline V CDR1 and CDR2: SGHTA, FQGNSA. V shed 5 bases and J shed 7 bases, with 12 bases lying between them. The CDR3 loop reads CASSLRRENEQFF. CDR3 nucleotides: TGTGCCAGCAGCCTCAGAAGGGAGAATGAGCAGTTCTTC.

V and J are TRBV5-4 and TRBJ2-2; 8 nucleotides line up with TRBD2. Germline trimming cut 4 bases from V and 1 base from J; bases unmatched to any gene: 6. This CDR3 region has 16 residues. Germline loops: CDR1 SGHNT, CDR2 YYREEE (reference sequence). The CDR3: CASSAATSGNTGELFF. CDR3 bases: TGTGCCAGCAGCGCGGCCACTAGCGGGAACACCGGGGAGCTGTTTTTT.

This chain connects TRBV4-2 to TRBJ2-5, with TRBD2 matching 7 bases. Germline trimming cut 4 bases from V and 3 bases from J; bases unmatched to any gene: 8. Per germline, CDR1 LGHNA and CDR2 YNFKEQ. The CDR3 consists of 15 residues. The CDR3 spells CASSLSNLAEETQYF. Here the CDR3 DNA reads TGTGCCAGCAGCCTGTCAAACCTAGCGGAAGAGACCCAGTACTTC.

The chain joins TRBV6-1 to TRBJ1-2; 8 nucleotides agree with TRBD1. J gave up 4 bases and V 0 bases, and 7 bases lay outside the gene matches. Germline assignment: CDR1 MNHNS and CDR2 SASEGT. The CDR3 covers 16 residues. Here the CDR3 DNA reads TGTGCCAGCAGTGAAGCAGGACAGGGTGGAATCTATGGCTACACCTTC. Translating gives CASSEAGQGGIYGYTF.

The V call is TRBV7-2, the J call TRBJ2-2; 13 bases agree with TRBD2. The V and J ends lost 5 bases and 3 bases, in that order; junction bases with no gene match: 6. Germline loops: CDR1 SGHTA, CDR2 FQGNSA. The CDR3 is made up of 17 amino acids. This CDR3 is CASSRTSGGGYTGELFF. The CDR3 coding sequence is TGTGCCAGCAGCCGGACTAGCGGGGGTGGGTACACCGGGGAGCTGTTTTTT.

The rearrangement uses TRBV5-8 and TRBJ2-5; 10 bases match TRBD2. Trimming took 5 bases from V and 5 from J; bases not matched to a gene: 9. Germline CDR1 and CDR2: SGHTS and YDEGEE. CDR3 length: 15 amino acids. The CDR3: CASSGERGGAETQYF. In DNA form, the CDR3 reads TGTGCCAGCAGTGGAGAGCGGGGGGGCGCGGAGACCCAGTACTTC. Using reference TRBV5-8 and TRBJ2-5 for the parts outside the CDR3, the full variable domain is EAGVTQSPTHLIKTRGQQATLRCSPISGHTSVYWYQQALGLGLQFLLWYDEGEERNRGNFPPRFSGRQFPNYSSELNVNALELEDSALYLCASSGERGGAETQYFGPGTRLLVL.

J is TRBJ1-2 and V is TRBV7-9, with unresolved D. The V gene lost 7 bases and the J gene lost 4 bases, with 13 bases spanning the gap. CDR1 is SEHNR and CDR2 is FQNEAQ in the germline V gene (reference sequence). This CDR3 comprises 13 residues. The CDR3 DNA reads TGTGCCAGCACCGAAGTTTGGGCCTATGGCTACACCTTC. The encoded protein is CASTEVWAYGYTF.

The CDR3 sequence is CASSLKFGGTHETGELFF. As DNA, the CDR3 is TGTGCCAGCAGCTTAAAGTTTGGTGGGACTCACGAAACCGGGGAGCTGTTTTTT. The V and J genes are TRBV7-9 and TRBJ2-2, with a tentative D call TRBD2 (6 bases). Trimming stripped 2 bases from V and 5 bases from J, with 21 bases between. Germline loops: CDR1 SEHNR, CDR2 FQNEAQ (reference sequence). CDR3 length equals 18 residues.

The CDR3 nucleotides are TGCGCCAGCAGTGAGTCGACAGACCGGATGGACACCGGGGAGCTGTTTTTT. This sequence encodes CASSESTDRMDTGELFF. This rearrangement joins TRBV10-1 to TRBJ2-2, with D possibly being TRBD1 (5 bases). Per the germline V gene, CDR1 is WNHNN and CDR2 is SYGVQD (reference sequence). CDR3 length: 17 residues. Trimming took 0 bases from V and 3 from J, leaving 14 bases between them.

The genes are TRBV4-3 and TRBJ2-7; a weak D match, TRBD2 (6 bases). Germline assignment: CDR1 LGHNA and CDR2 YSLEER. V lost 0 bases, J lost 2 bases, and 14 bases lay in between. CDR3 length: 16 residues. The CDR3, as DNA: TGCGCCAGCAGCCAAGATTCGAGACTAGGAACCTACGAGCAGTACTTC. Residues: CASSQDSRLGTYEQYF.

The J gene is TRBJ1-2, the V gene TRBV5-5; D is ambiguous. V lost 3 bases and J 4 bases, leaving 10 bases between the germline ends. Germline lookup yields CDR1 SGHKS and CDR2 YYEKEE (reference sequence). This CDR3 is built from 13 residues. CDR3 sequence reads: CASSWWRTYGYTF. Written as DNA, the CDR3 is TGTGCCAGCAGCTGGTGGAGAACCTATGGCTACACCTTC.